This TCR beta chain is drawn from a study of shared clonotypes between healthy human individuals. Study at large: Per donor, three plates held CD4 naive cells, three held CD4 memory, two held CD8 naive and one held CD8 memory.

The study's findings and limits: Larger estimated richness was generally seen in naive subsets than in memory subsets.

CD45RO-negative, CCR7-selected cells formed the naive CD8 fraction, which excluded terminally differentiated effector memory CD45RA+ cells. HIV-negative, healthy adults without recent acute infections or vaccinations were the donors. Generated by immunoSEQ multiplex PCR, the TCRdb table keeps only in-frame clones and is missing some. This table has around 580,000 clones, 98% appearing once. This CDR3 has 16 residues. Germline V CDR1 and CDR2: SGDLS, YYNGEE. The J segment lost 4 bases and the V segment lost 0 bases, leaving 7 bases of the junction unmatched. To note about this clone: Its target is unknown.

The V gene is TRBV9, the J gene TRBJ2-3; 8 bases agree with TRBD2. This TCR came from a man aged 25-45 years in good health. Sequenced material: naive CD8+ T cells sorted from blood. The DNA for the CDR3 is TGTGCCAGCAGCGTAGTGGCGGGAGGCCCAGCAGATACGCAGTATTTT. Protein sequence: CASSVVAGGPADTQYF.